This entry is about one T cell receptor (beta chain). These data belong to a study of blood T cell repertoires in COVID-19. Study summary: From the United States, Italy and Spain came samples of acute and convalescent COVID-19. Sample material is recorded as cDNA or gDNA derived from T cells, B-cell-depleted T cells, or PBMCs.

Trimming took 9 bases from V and 6 from J; bases not matched to a gene: 12. The CDR3 is 14 residues long. CDR1 and CDR2 (germline): MNHEY, SMNVEV (reference sequence). As handled by the study authors: Amplifying reference gene primers gave estimates of nucleated cell counts. Using immunoSEQ multiplex PCR, the repertoire was profiled, and TCRdb retains in-frame clones only, with some absent. From that table come the V and J calls and clone size; the DNA was used to work out D and trimming. The repertoire consists of 300,000 to 400,000 clones, with over 75% occurring once and the leading ten covering around 6.9%.

Sequencing input: peripheral blood. V and J are TRBV27 and TRBJ1-2; 8 bases line up with TRBD1. The sequence came from a human donor in a cohort sampled during active COVID-19. The CDR3 DNA follows: TGTGCCAGTAACCCCCGGGACAGGCCCGATGGCTACACCTTC. Amino acid sequence: CASNPRDRPDGYTF.